These 3 T cell receptor beta chains share one sample of origin, sequenced in a study of vaccination and CD4 T cells after COVID-19. Sequence data for DNA of cultured CD4+ T cells were generated by the Oncomine TCR Beta short-read assay. TCRdb passed the PCR reads through MiXCR, listing each CDR3 protein once. The table has some 7,000 distinct CDR3 sequences, roughly 40% seen once; the top ten hold 30% to 35%. These receptors have no known antigen. As for treatment: roughly 11-day PBMC culture with coronavirus spike peptide pools or control peptides (ViraFEST assay). The collection of CD4+ T cells from the unexposed donor took place before the COVID-19 pandemic (2011-2018). The sample taken for sequencing was CD4+ T cells from blood, cultured in vitro. The source of these receptors is a human donor in good health.

There are a few counts of this clonotype. V gene TRBV19 combines with J gene TRBJ1-5, with D perhaps TRBD1 (5 bases). The V and J ends lost 7 bases and 6 bases respectively, with 19 bases between them. The germline V gene has CDR1 LNHDA and CDR2 SQIVND (reference sequence). The CDR3 is made up of 15 amino acids. Written as DNA, the CDR3 is TGTGCCAGTACCTCTAGAAGGGGATTAGGTCAGCCCCAGCATTTT. Translated, it gives CASTSRRGLGQPQHF.

The chain recombines TRBV11-2 with TRBJ1-1, with a possible D match to TRBD1 (6 bases). CDR3 length: 16 residues. Germline values: CDR1 SGHAT, CDR2 FQNNGV. V was trimmed by 5 bases and J by 1 base, leaving 17 bases between them. CDR3 protein: CASSPRTGSSNTEAFF. The CDR3 region has the DNA TGTGCCAGCAGCCCCCGAACAGGGTCCTCGAACACTGAAGCTTTCTTT.

This clonotype was seen only a few times. V usage is TRBV19 and J usage is TRBJ1-2, with D possibly being TRBD1 (5 bases). The CDR3 is 19 residues long. Germline V gene data show CDR1 as LNHDA and CDR2 as SQIVND (reference sequence). The V end lost 5 bases, the J end lost 0 bases, and 25 bases lay between the germline ends. The CDR3 protein is CASSPMGVGVQGPNYGYTF. The CDR3 DNA follows: TGTGCCAGTAGTCCTATGGGGGTTGGTGTCCAGGGACCTAACTATGGCTACACCTTC.